A selection of T cell receptor beta chains follows, all from one sample in a study of blood T cell repertoires in COVID-19. This table comes from immunoSEQ multiplex PCR, and its TCRdb copy is limited to in-frame clones, with some not included. The sample yields 650,000 to 800,000 clones, 70% to 90% seen once. The specimen sequenced was peripheral blood. The receptors stem from a woman aged 18 to 35 with acute or convalescent COVID-19. Both conserved end residues are part of each CDR3. The D gene is left open where the match is weak. Only some rows state a clone size, as once, few, many or a class for expanded clones.

clone_size	j_call	v_call	d_call	cdr3_aa	cdr3_nt
.	TRBJ1-3	TRBV15	TRBD1	CATSPFGQGLSGNTIYF	TGTGCCACCTCCCCCTTCGGACAGGGGCTCTCCGGAAACACCATATATTTT
.	TRBJ1-2	TRBV6-6	.	CASSTRLENGYTF	TGTGCCAGCAGTACCAGACTGGAGAATGGCTACACCTTC
once	TRBJ2-3	TRBV5-6	TRBD2	CASSLSGEFTDTQYF	TGTGCCAGCAGCCTGAGCGGGGAGTTCACAGATACGCAGTATTTT
.	TRBJ1-2	TRBV7-9	TRBD1	CASSQGLLQGDGYTF	TGTGCCAGCAGCCAGGGTCTTTTACAGGGGGATGGCTACACCTTC
.	TRBJ1-2	TRBV9	.	CASSVDIRRREGYTF	TGTGCCAGCAGCGTAGATATTCGGAGGAGGGAAGGCTACACCTTC
.	TRBJ1-4	TRBV5-4	.	CASSQYLDEKLFF	TGTGCCAGCAGCCAGTACCTAGATGAAAAACTGTTTTTT
.	TRBJ1-2	TRBV6-6	.	CASSYGTVNYGYTF	TGTGCCAGCTCTTATGGAACAGTTAACTATGGCTACACCTTC
.	TRBJ1-2	TRBV3-1/TRBV3-2	TRBD1	CASSLRDRGGNYGYTF	TGTGCCAGCAGCCTCCGGGACAGGGGGGGAAACTATGGCTACACCTTC
.	TRBJ1-1	TRBV10-3	TRBD1	CAIRATGEGTEAFF	TGTGCCATCAGGGCTACAGGGGAAGGCACTGAAGCTTTCTTT
.	TRBJ2-5	TRBV20-1	TRBD2	CSASPLAGREETQYF	TGCAGTGCTAGTCCACTAGCGGGGCGGGAAGAGACCCAGTACTTC
once	TRBJ2-7	TRBV4-1	.	CASSQEFLNPREQYF	TGCGCCAGCAGCCAAGAATTCCTCAACCCCAGGGAGCAGTACTTC
.	TRBJ1-4	TRBV18	.	CASSGGFNEKLFF	TGTGCCAGCTCTGGAGGGTTTAATGAAAAACTGTTTTTT
once	TRBJ2-3	TRBV6-5	TRBD2	CASSFGAGGADTQYF	TGTGCCAGCAGCTTCGGAGCGGGGGGCGCAGATACGCAGTATTTT
.	TRBJ1-1	TRBV5-4	TRBD1	CASSTARDRGHGEAFF	TGTGCCAGCAGCACCGCCCGAGACAGGGGGCATGGTGAAGCTTTCTTT
.	TRBJ2-2	TRBV30	.	CAWRPGTTHTGELFF	TGTGCCTGGAGACCCGGGACAACTCACACCGGGGAGCTGTTTTTT
.	TRBJ1-6	TRBV11-2	.	CASSLAGSRSPLHF	TGTGCCAGCAGCTTAGCAGGGTCGAGGTCACCCCTCCACTTT
.	TRBJ1-2	TRBV7-2	TRBD1	CASTNRGYGYTF	TGTGCCAGCACCAACAGGGGTTATGGCTACACCTTC
.	TRBJ1-5	TRBV3-1/TRBV3-2	.	CASSQDIMFPGSNQPQHF	TGTGCCAGCAGCCAAGATATTATGTTCCCAGGAAGCAATCAGCCCCAGCATTTT
.	TRBJ2-1	TRBV5-1	.	CASSSTGGIYNEQFF	TGCGCCAGCAGCTCCACGGGGGGCATCTACAATGAGCAGTTCTTC
.	TRBJ1-1	TRBV7-8	TRBD1	CASSRPGQGVNTEAFF	TGTGCCAGCAGCCGCCCGGGACAGGGGGTCAACACTGAAGCTTTCTTT
.	TRBJ1-4	TRBV29-1	.	CSVVTGGTNEKLFF	TGCAGCGTTGTAACTGGCGGAACTAATGAAAAACTGTTTTTT
few	TRBJ2-7	TRBV20-1	TRBD1	CSASNGQGVYEQYF	TGCAGTGCTAGTAACGGACAGGGGGTTTACGAGCAGTACTTC
.	TRBJ1-1	TRBV10-3	.	CAISEWADEAFF	TGTGCCATCAGTGAGTGGGCAGATGAAGCTTTCTTT
.	TRBJ2-7	TRBV18	.	CASSRGDRQAVSYEQYF	TGTGCCAGCTCACGAGGAGACCGACAGGCTGTCTCCTACGAGCAGTACTTC
.	TRBJ1-2	TRBV7-3	.	CASSLGSLNYGYTF	TGTGCCAGCAGCTTAGGCAGTTTAAACTATGGCTACACCTTC
.	TRBJ1-4	TRBV5-5	.	CASSLRQWATNEKLFF	TGTGCCAGCAGCTTAAGACAGTGGGCAACTAATGAAAAACTGTTTTTT
.	TRBJ2-2	TRBV27	.	CASGLRGRPNTGELFF	TGTGCCAGCGGCCTTCGAGGGAGACCGAACACCGGGGAGCTGTTTTTT
.	TRBJ1-2	TRBV4-1	.	CASSRLGGADGYTF	TGCGCCAGCAGCCGCCTAGGGGGGGCGGACGGCTACACCTTC
few	TRBJ1-2	TRBV5-1	TRBD1	CASSLGDRGLNYGYTF	TGCGCCAGCAGCTTGGGGGACAGGGGCCTTAACTATGGCTACACCTTC
.	TRBJ2-3	TRBV5-1	TRBD1	CASRRTGVSGEADTQYF	TGCGCCAGCAGACGGACAGGTGTGTCCGGAGAGGCAGATACGCAGTATTTT
.	TRBJ1-2	TRBV3-1/TRBV3-2	TRBD1	CASNGQGASFAF	TGTGCCAGCAACGGACAGGGGGCATCGTTCGCCTTC
.	TRBJ1-1	TRBV10-3	.	CAIGPGMNTEAFF	TGTGCCATCGGGCCAGGGATGAACACTGAAGCTTTCTTT
.	TRBJ2-7	TRBV7-2	.	CASSPHYGYEQYF	TGTGCCAGCAGCCCCCACTACGGCTATGAGCAGTACTTC
.	TRBJ2-7	TRBV3-1/TRBV3-2	.	CASSPGGNEQYF	TGTGCCAGCAGCCCCGGGGGTAACGAGCAGTACTTC
once	TRBJ1-1	TRBV5-4	.	CASSPWDMNTEAFF	TGTGCCAGCAGCCCCTGGGACATGAACACTGAAGCTTTCTTT